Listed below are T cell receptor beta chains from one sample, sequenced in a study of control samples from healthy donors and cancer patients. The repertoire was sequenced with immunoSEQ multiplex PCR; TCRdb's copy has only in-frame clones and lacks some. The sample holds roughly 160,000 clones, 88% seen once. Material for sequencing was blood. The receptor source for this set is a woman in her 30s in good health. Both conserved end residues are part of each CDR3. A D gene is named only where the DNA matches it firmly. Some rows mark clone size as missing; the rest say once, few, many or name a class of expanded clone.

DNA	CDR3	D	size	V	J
TGTGCCATCAGTGATACACGCGGCTATGGCTACACCTTC	CAISDTRGYGYTF	.	once	TRBV10-3	TRBJ1-2
TGTGCCAGCAGTGCCCGACTAGCGGGAGGGGTTAGGGAGACCCAGTACTTC	CASSARLAGGVRETQYF	TRBD2	.	TRBV6-1	TRBJ2-5
TGTGCCAGCAGTTTCCCCACCGGTAGGCAGTTCTTC	CASSFPTGRQFF	.	few	TRBV28	TRBJ2-1
TGTGCCGCCCCGCGCTGGGGGAACACCGGGGAGCTGTTTTTT	CAAPRWGNTGELFF	.	few	TRBV6-5	TRBJ2-2
TGTGCCAGCAGCCGAGGGGGCGTCGGAGACAATGAGCAGTTCTTC	CASSRGGVGDNEQFF	TRBD1	.	TRBV7-8	TRBJ2-1
TGTGCCAGCAGTCTACAGGGGTCGGGACAGCCCCAGCATTTT	CASSLQGSGQPQHF	TRBD1	.	TRBV2	TRBJ1-5
TGTGCCAGCAGCCCTAGTGGGGGACAGGGGAATGGCTACACCTTC	CASSPSGGQGNGYTF	TRBD1	.	TRBV11-2	TRBJ1-2
TGTGCCAGCAGTGAAGCCCCCAGGGGAGGAAATGGCTACACCTTC	CASSEAPRGGNGYTF	.	.	TRBV2	TRBJ1-2
TGTGCCAGCAAGCGGGGGATTTATAGCAATCAGCCCCAGCATTTT	CASKRGIYSNQPQHF	.	.	TRBV28	TRBJ1-5
TGTGCCAGCAGCTTGGGACAGGCCGGTGGTGGAAACACCATATATTTT	CASSLGQAGGGNTIYF	TRBD1	.	TRBV7-6	TRBJ1-3
TGTGCCAGCAGCTCGCCACCACAAGACAGGGGGCGAGGGGAGACCCAGTACTTC	CASSSPPQDRGRGETQYF	TRBD1	.	TRBV5-6	TRBJ2-5
TGTGCCAGCAGGGATTACAGGGCCACTGAAGCTTTCTTT	CASRDYRATEAFF	.	.	TRBV3-1/TRBV3-2	TRBJ1-1
TGCGCCAGCAGTGTGGGGAGCACTGAAGCTTTCTTT	CASSVGSTEAFF	.	few	TRBV10-2	TRBJ1-1
TGTGCCAGCAGTCCCCACCGGGACGTTCAGCGCTACACCTTC	CASSPHRDVQRYTF	.	few	TRBV27	TRBJ1-2
TGTGCCAGTAGCTGGACAGATATGAACACTGAAGCTTTCTTT	CASSWTDMNTEAFF	.	.	TRBV19	TRBJ1-1
TGTGCCAGCAGCCCTGGACAGGCCACCTACGAGCAGTACTTC	CASSPGQATYEQYF	TRBD1	.	TRBV7-9	TRBJ2-7
TGCGCCAGCAGCTTGGCCGCGGGACAGGGAGGTCGGGGAGGCAATCAGCCCCAGCATTTT	CASSLAAGQGGRGGNQPQHF	TRBD1	once	TRBV5-1	TRBJ1-5
TGTGCCAGCAGCCGTTCGGAGACCCAGTACTTC	CASSRSETQYF	.	.	TRBV11-2	TRBJ2-5
TGTGCCAGCAGCATAGGGGAGGCAGGCAACTATGGCTACACCTTC	CASSIGEAGNYGYTF	.	few	TRBV7-9	TRBJ1-2
TGTGCCAGCACTCTAGGGGGGCTCGAGCAGTACTTC	CASTLGGLEQYF	.	.	TRBV7-9	TRBJ2-7
TGTGCCAGCAGCGTTGGACAGGTGTACCAAGAGACCCAGTACTTC	CASSVGQVYQETQYF	TRBD1	.	TRBV5-6	TRBJ2-5
TGTGCCACCAGTGATATCGACAGGGCTTGGGGCTACACCTTC	CATSDIDRAWGYTF	TRBD1	.	TRBV24-1	TRBJ1-2
TGTGCCAGCAGTAGTGACAGGATCCAAGAGACCCAGTACTTC	CASSSDRIQETQYF	.	once	TRBV6-2/TRBV6-3	TRBJ2-5
TGTGCCAGCAGCCCGGTAGACAGGGGGGGATACGAGCAGTACTTC	CASSPVDRGGYEQYF	TRBD1	.	TRBV5-4	TRBJ2-7
TGCGCCAGCAGACTAGCGGGAGAAGACATTCAGTACTTC	CASRLAGEDIQYF	TRBD2	.	TRBV5-1	TRBJ2-4
TGTGCCAGCAGCCCCCCGACAGGGGGCCCCGGGGAGCTGTTTTTT	CASSPPTGGPGELFF	TRBD1	.	TRBV7-9	TRBJ2-2
TGTGCCAGCAGTGCCCTGACTAGCGGGAGAGGGGATACGCAGTATTTT	CASSALTSGRGDTQYF	TRBD2	.	TRBV2	TRBJ2-3
TGCGCCAGCAGCTTGATGACGGACACCGGGGAGCTGTTTTTT	CASSLMTDTGELFF	.	once	TRBV5-1	TRBJ2-2
TGCGCCAGCAGCCAAGGGGAAGGGGGCCCCTACGAGCAGTACTTC	CASSQGEGGPYEQYF	TRBD1	few	TRBV4-1	TRBJ2-7
TGTGCCAGCAGCCTAACAGGGGGTGAAGCTTTCTTT	CASSLTGGEAFF	TRBD1	.	TRBV3-1/TRBV3-2	TRBJ1-1
TGTGCCAGCAGACAAGGACAGGGACTGGGAAACACCATATATTTT	CASRQGQGLGNTIYF	TRBD1	.	TRBV6-5	TRBJ1-3
TGTGCCAGCAGCCATCCCCAGAGGGATGGCTACACCTTC	CASSHPQRDGYTF	.	.	TRBV7-9	TRBJ1-2
TGCGCCAGCAGCCAAGTGGGACAGCTCCAAGAGACCCAGTACTTC	CASSQVGQLQETQYF	TRBD1	.	TRBV4-1	TRBJ2-5
TGTGCCAGCAGTTATAGGGGGCCGGTCGAGCAGTACTTC	CASSYRGPVEQYF	TRBD1	.	TRBV6-5	TRBJ2-7
TGCGCCAGACGGGGGGCGAACTATGGCTACACCTTC	CARRGANYGYTF	.	.	TRBV10-1	TRBJ1-2
TGTGCCACTGCACTTCCGGGCCCCATGAACACTGAAGCTTTCTTT	CATALPGPMNTEAFF	.	.	TRBV5-4	TRBJ1-1
TGCAGCGCCCTAACAACAAACAACTATGGCTACACCTTC	CSALTTNNYGYTF	.	.	TRBV29-1	TRBJ1-2
TGTGCCAGCAGCCAGGGACGAAACAATTCACCCCTCCACTTT	CASSQGRNNSPLHF	.	.	TRBV9	TRBJ1-6
TGTGCCAGCAGCGCCGGGACCTACAATCAGCCCCAGCATTTT	CASSAGTYNQPQHF	.	once	TRBV6-5	TRBJ1-5
TGTGCCAGCAGCGAACAGTTTGTTAATGAAAAACTGTTTTTT	CASSEQFVNEKLFF	.	once	TRBV2	TRBJ1-4
TGCAGTGCTAGTGAGCCCCGCACAGATACGCAGTATTTT	CSASEPRTDTQYF	.	.	TRBV20-1	TRBJ2-3
TGTGCCAGCAGCCACGGCGGCAGGGTCTTAGATGAGCAGTTCTTC	CASSHGGRVLDEQFF	.	.	TRBV3-1/TRBV3-2	TRBJ2-1
TGTGCCAGTAGAGGTTTGCAGGGGAATGAGCAGTTCTTC	CASRGLQGNEQFF	.	few	TRBV19	TRBJ2-1
TGTGCCTGGAGAGGATGGACCGCGAGCAACTATGGCTACACCTTC	CAWRGWTASNYGYTF	.	.	TRBV30	TRBJ1-2
TGTGCCAGCAGCCCCCGGGTAGGCACGCAGTATTTT	CASSPRVGTQYF	.	.	TRBV7-2	TRBJ2-3
TGTGCCTGGAGTGTACGGGGCGGTAGCAATCAGCCCCAGCATTTT	CAWSVRGGSNQPQHF	.	.	TRBV30	TRBJ1-5
TGTGCCAGCAGACACCTGACAGGGGCCAACACTGAAGCTTTCTTT	CASRHLTGANTEAFF	TRBD1	.	TRBV3-1/TRBV3-2	TRBJ1-1
TGTGCCAGTTCGTTGGCAGGGTTGTATTCACCCCTCCACTTT	CASSLAGLYSPLHF	.	once	TRBV2	TRBJ1-6